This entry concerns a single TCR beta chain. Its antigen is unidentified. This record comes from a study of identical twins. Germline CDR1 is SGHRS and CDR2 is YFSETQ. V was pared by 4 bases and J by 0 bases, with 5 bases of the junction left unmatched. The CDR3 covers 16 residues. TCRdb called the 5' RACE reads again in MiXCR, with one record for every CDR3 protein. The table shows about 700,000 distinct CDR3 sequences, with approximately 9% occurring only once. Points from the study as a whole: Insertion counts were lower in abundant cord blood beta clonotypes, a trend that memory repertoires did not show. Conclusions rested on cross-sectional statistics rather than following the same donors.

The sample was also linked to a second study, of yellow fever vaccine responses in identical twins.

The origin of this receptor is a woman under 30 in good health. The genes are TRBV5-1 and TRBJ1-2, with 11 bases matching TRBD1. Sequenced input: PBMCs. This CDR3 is CASSPGQGATNYGYTF. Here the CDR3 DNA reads TGCGCCAGCAGCCCAGGACAGGGGGCGACTAACTATGGCTACACCTTC.